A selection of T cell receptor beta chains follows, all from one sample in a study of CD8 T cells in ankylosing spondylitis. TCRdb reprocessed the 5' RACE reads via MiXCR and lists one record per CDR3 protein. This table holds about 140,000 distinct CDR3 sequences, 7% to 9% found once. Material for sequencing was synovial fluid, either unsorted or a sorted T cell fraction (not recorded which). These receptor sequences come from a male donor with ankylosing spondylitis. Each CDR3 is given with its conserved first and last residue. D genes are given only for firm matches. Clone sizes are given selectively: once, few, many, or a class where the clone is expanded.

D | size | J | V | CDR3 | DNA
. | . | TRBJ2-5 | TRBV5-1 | CASSLRGRGETQYF | TGCGCCAGCAGCTTGCGGGGGCGAGGAGAGACCCAGTACTTC
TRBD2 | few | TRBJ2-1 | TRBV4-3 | CASSQGTSVPDEQFF | TGCGCCAGCAGCCAGGGGACTAGCGTACCCGATGAGCAGTTCTTC
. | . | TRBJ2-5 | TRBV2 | CASSPSFQSETQYF | TGTGCCAGCAGTCCTAGCTTTCAGTCAGAGACCCAGTACTTC
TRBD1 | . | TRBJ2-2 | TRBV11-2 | CASSPVTGGFTGELFF | TGTGCCAGCAGCCCAGTTACAGGGGGCTTCACCGGGGAGCTGTTTTTT
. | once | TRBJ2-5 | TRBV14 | CASSQNLLETQYF | TGTGCCAGCAGCCAAAACCTCTTAGAGACCCAGTACTTC
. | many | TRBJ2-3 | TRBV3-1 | CASSQVWRTDTQYF | TGTGCCAGCAGCCAAGTGTGGCGGACAGATACGCAGTATTTT
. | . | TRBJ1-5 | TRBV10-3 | CAISDQISNQPQHF | TGTGCCATCAGTGATCAGATTAGCAATCAGCCCCAGCATTTT
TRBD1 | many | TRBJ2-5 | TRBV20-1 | CSASPGQPRQETQYF | TGCAGTGCGTCCCCGGGACAGCCACGTCAAGAGACCCAGTACTTC
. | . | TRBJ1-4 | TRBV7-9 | CASSLAQSFNEKLFF | TGTGCCAGCAGCTTAGCACAGAGTTTTAATGAAAAACTGTTTTTT
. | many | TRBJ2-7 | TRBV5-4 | CASSPGRSGNEQYF | TGTGCCAGCAGCCCGGGACGCTCAGGCAACGAGCAGTACTTC
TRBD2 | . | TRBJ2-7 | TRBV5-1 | CASSLAPGRAHEQYF | TGCGCCAGCAGCTTGGCCCCAGGGAGGGCCCACGAGCAGTACTTC
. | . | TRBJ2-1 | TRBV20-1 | CSARVDRGSYNEQFF | TGCAGTGCTAGAGTGGACAGAGGGAGCTACAATGAGCAGTTCTTC
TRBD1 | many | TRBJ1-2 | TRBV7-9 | CASSLDRATPNYGYTF | TGTGCCAGCAGTCTCGACAGGGCTACCCCTAACTATGGCTACACCTTC
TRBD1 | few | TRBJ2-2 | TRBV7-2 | CASSLTGVSGELFF | TGTGCCAGCAGCCTCACAGGGGTATCCGGGGAGCTGTTTTTT
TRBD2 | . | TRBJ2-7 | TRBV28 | CASIAGLTYEQYF | TGTGCCAGCATAGCGGGTCTGACCTACGAGCAGTACTTC
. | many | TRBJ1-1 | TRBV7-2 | CASSLNGYTEAFF | TGTGCCAGCAGCTTAAATGGATACACTGAAGCTTTCTTT
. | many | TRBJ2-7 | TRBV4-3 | CASSQAPSRVSYEQYF | TGCGCCAGCAGCCAGGCTCCGTCCAGGGTCTCCTACGAGCAGTACTTC
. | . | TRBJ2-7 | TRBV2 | CASSDQGGTYEQYF | TGTGCCAGCAGTGACCAGGGCGGTACGTACGAGCAGTACTTC
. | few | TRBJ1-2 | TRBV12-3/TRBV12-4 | CASSLGLSYTF | TGTGCCAGCAGTTTGGGCCTTAGCTACACCTTC
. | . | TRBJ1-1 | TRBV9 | CASSVTGGQNTEAFF | TGTGCCAGCAGCGTAACGGGGGGGCAGAACACTGAAGCTTTCTTT
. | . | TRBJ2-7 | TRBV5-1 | CASSSPSGAPSYEQYF | TGCGCCAGCAGCTCTCCTTCGGGGGCCCCTTCCTACGAGCAGTACTTC
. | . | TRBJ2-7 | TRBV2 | CASTSRRIPYEQYF | TGTGCCAGCACATCAAGAAGGATCCCCTACGAGCAGTACTTC
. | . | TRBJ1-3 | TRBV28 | CASSFHLSSGNTIYF | TGTGCCAGCAGTTTTCACCTGAGCTCTGGAAACACCATATATTTT
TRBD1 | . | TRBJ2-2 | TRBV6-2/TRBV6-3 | CASRRTGAGELFF | TGTGCCAGCAGGCGCACAGGGGCCGGGGAGCTGTTTTTT
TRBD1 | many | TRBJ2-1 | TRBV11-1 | CASSSKGQGYNEQFF | TGTGCCAGCAGCTCGAAGGGACAGGGTTACAATGAGCAGTTCTTC
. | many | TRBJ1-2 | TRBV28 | CASSLRRYGYTF | TGTGCCAGCAGTTTAAGGAGGTATGGCTACACCTTC
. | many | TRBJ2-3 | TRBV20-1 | CSASPQAYTDTQYF | TGCAGTGCTAGTCCACAGGCTTACACAGATACGCAGTATTTT
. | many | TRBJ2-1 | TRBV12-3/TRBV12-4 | CASNRVGEQFF | TGTGCCAGCAACCGCGTAGGTGAGCAGTTCTTC
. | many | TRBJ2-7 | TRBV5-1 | CASSSDLYTYEQYF | TGCGCCAGCAGCTCGGACTTGTACACCTACGAGCAGTACTTC
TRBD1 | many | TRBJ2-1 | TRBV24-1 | CASQRGGQGADEQFF | TGTGCCTCCCAACGTGGGGGACAGGGGGCAGATGAGCAGTTCTTC
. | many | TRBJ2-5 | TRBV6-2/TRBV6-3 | CASSPVSRQGIRETQYF | TGTGCCAGCAGCCCCGTAAGTCGGCAGGGGATACGTGAGACCCAGTACTTC
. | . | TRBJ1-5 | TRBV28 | CASRPGREYQPQHF | TGTGCCAGCAGGCCGGGGAGGGAGTATCAGCCCCAGCATTTT
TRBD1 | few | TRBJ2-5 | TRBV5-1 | CASSSGQAEETQYF | TGCGCCAGCAGCTCAGGACAGGCTGAGGAGACCCAGTACTTC
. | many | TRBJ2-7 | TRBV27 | CASHRLSGREQYF | TGTGCCAGCCATAGATTGTCAGGGCGCGAGCAGTACTTC
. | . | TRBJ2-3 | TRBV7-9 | CASSLALPSTDTQYF | TGTGCCAGCAGCTTGGCCCTTCCTAGCACAGATACGCAGTATTTT
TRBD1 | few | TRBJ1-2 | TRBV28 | CASSRPGQGDRDDYGYTF | TGTGCCAGCAGCCGCCCGGGACAGGGGGATCGCGATGACTATGGCTACACCTTC
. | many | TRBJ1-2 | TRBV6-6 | CASSSQEKGYTF | TGTGCCAGCAGTTCACAGGAAAAAGGCTACACCTTC
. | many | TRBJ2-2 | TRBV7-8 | CASSLAQGELFF | TGTGCCAGCAGCTTAGCGCAGGGGGAGCTGTTTTTT
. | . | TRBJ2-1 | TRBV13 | CASSAGIFSGEQFF | TGTGCCAGCAGCGCCGGGATATTCAGCGGTGAGCAGTTCTTC
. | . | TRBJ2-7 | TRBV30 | CAWSVKGTPYEQYF | TGTGCCTGGAGTGTAAAGGGAACACCGTACGAGCAGTACTTC
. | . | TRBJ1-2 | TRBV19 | CASSLPARTNYGYTF | TGTGCCAGTAGTCTGCCGGCCCGGACGAACTATGGCTACACCTTC
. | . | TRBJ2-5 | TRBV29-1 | CSVMGGPETQYF | TGCAGCGTTATGGGGGGGCCAGAGACCCAGTACTTC
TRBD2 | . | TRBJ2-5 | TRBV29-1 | CSARLAGFKETQYF | TGCAGCGCTAGACTAGCGGGATTTAAAGAGACCCAGTACTTC
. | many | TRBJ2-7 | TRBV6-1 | CASKRDLRGVGVSEQYF | TGTGCCAGCAAAAGGGACCTCCGGGGAGTAGGGGTAAGCGAGCAGTACTTC
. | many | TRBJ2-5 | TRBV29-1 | CSVGGSFAQETQYF | TGCAGCGTAGGGGGGTCCTTCGCTCAAGAGACCCAGTACTTC
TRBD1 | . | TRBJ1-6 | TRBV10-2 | CASSENRQGDSPLHF | TGCGCCAGCAGTGAGAACAGACAGGGAGATTCACCCCTCCACTTT
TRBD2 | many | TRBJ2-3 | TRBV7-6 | CASSLRLAGEGGSTDTQYF | TGTGCCAGCAGCTTACGACTAGCGGGAGAGGGGGGAAGCACAGATACGCAGTATTTT
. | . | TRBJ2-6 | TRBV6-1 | CASKSSRSSGANVLTF | TGTGCCAGCAAATCAAGTAGGTCTTCTGGGGCCAACGTCCTGACTTTC
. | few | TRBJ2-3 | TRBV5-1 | CASSLLGVLTDTQYF | TGCGCCAGCAGCTTGCTGGGGGTGCTCACAGATACGCAGTATTTT
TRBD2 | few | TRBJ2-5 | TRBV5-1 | CASSFQRGGQETQYF | TGCGCCAGCAGCTTCCAGCGGGGGGGCCAAGAGACCCAGTACTTC
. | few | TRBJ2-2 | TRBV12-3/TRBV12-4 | CASSASPGRELFF | TGTGCCAGCAGTGCCTCTCCGGGTCGGGAGCTGTTTTTT
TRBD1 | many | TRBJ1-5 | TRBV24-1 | CATSQTGGIEPQHF | TGTGCCACCAGTCAGACAGGGGGAATCGAGCCCCAGCATTTT
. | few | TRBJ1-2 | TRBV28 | CASRDTRTSYGYTF | TGTGCCAGCAGAGACACTCGGACGAGCTATGGCTACACCTTC
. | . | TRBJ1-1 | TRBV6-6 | CASAQTEAFF | TGTGCCAGCGCCCAGACTGAAGCTTTCTTT
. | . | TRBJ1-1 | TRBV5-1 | CASSLRGEDTEAFF | TGCGCCAGCTCCTTGCGGGGTGAGGACACTGAAGCTTTCTTT
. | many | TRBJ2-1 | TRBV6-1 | CASSPQLAAYNEQFF | TGTGCCAGCAGTCCGCAACTGGCGGCCTACAATGAGCAGTTCTTC
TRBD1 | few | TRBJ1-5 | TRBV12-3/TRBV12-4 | CASSSFHRGSNQPQHF | TGTGCCAGCAGTTCTTTCCACAGGGGTAGCAATCAGCCCCAGCATTTT
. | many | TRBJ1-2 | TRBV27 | CASSFGDGTNYGYTF | TGTGCCAGCAGTTTTGGAGACGGGACTAACTATGGCTACACCTTC
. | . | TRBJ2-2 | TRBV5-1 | CASSFLTETGELFF | TGCGCCAGCAGCTTCCTTACAGAAACCGGGGAGCTGTTTTTT
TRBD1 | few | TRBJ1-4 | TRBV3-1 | CASSQGGQGQKLFF | TGTGCCAGCAGCCAAGGGGGACAGGGTCAAAAACTGTTTTTT